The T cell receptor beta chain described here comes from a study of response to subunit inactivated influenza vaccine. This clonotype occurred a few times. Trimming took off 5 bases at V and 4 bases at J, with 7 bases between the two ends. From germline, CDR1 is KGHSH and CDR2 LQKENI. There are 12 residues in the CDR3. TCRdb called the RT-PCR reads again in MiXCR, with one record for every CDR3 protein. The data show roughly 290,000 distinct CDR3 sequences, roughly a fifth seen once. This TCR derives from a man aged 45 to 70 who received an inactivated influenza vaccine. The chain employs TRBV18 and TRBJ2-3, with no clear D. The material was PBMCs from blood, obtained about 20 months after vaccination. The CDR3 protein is CASSTVPDTQYF. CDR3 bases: TGTGCCAGCTCAACGGTACCAGATACGCAGTATTTT.